This T cell receptor beta chain was identified in a study of T-cell memory formation after mild COVID-19. Study conclusions and caveats: Cross-reactive memory appears to have joined, as suggested by some responding clones showing up in pre-infection memory.

This clonotype has only a few counts. Its antigen is unknown. V lost 3 bases and J lost 3; bases outside the gene matches: 11. The CDR3 has 16 residues. Germline V gene lookup returns CDR1 DFQATT and CDR2 SNEGSKA (reference sequence). One entry per CDR3 protein, called by TCRdb with MiXCR from the 5' RACE reads. Among 85,000 to 130,000 distinct CDR3 sequences listed, about an eighth were seen once. Sequenced: PBMCs or a T cell subset sorted from them (not recorded which). The chain has TRBV20-1 and TRBJ2-3; 8 bases fit TRBD1. This sequence originates from an adult woman who had mild COVID-19 (a few samples of this study predate the infection). Cell type and time point are not known. The CDR3 DNA reads as TGCAGTGCTAGCAGTTCACAGGGGGAACGGACAGATACGCAGTATTTT. Amino acids: CSASSSQGERTDTQYF.